This record concerns one TCR beta chain sequence. What it binds is not known. This sample was included in a study of cytomegalovirus exposure and HLA in healthy donors. Use of 60 Vbeta and 13 Jbeta primers characterized the PCR. The protocol was immunoSEQ multiplex PCR, while the TCRdb copy is restricted to in-frame clones and leaves out a portion. Found here are around 92,000 clones, 60% to 85% of them singletons; the top ten hold 15% to 20%. Study findings and constraints: V- and J-gene trimming of TCR beta was linked (in a later analysis) to a missense DCLRE1C variant. When the data were analyzed later, several of the most significant clusters appeared to be linked to common viral pathogens. A few CMV-associated chains proved CMV antigen-specific in vitro.

CDR1 is MGHDK and CDR2 is SYGVNS in the germline V gene. The V and J ends lost 5 bases and 5 bases respectively, with 15 bases between them. The CDR3 sequence is 15 residues long. V and J are TRBV25-1 and TRBJ1-4; tentatively, D is TRBD1 (6 bases). Material for sequencing was PBMCs. The origin of this receptor is a man in his 60s in good health and CMV-seropositive. The CDR3 nucleotides read TGTGCCAGCAGTTCGCCCGAGACAGGCAATGAAAAACTGTTTTTT. Protein product: CASSSPETGNEKLFF.